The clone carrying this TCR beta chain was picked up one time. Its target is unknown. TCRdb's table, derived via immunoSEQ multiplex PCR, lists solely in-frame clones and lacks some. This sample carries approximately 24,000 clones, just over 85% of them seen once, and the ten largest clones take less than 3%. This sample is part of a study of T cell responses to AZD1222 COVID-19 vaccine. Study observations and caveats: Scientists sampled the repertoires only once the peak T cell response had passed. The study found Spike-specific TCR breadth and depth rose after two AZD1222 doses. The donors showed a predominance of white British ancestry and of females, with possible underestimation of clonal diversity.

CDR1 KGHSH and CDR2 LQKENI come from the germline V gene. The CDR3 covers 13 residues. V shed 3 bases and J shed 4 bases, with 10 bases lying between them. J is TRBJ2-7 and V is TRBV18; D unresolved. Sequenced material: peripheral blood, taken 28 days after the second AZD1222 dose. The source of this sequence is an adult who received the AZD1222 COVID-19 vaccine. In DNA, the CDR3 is TGTGCCAGCTCACCGGGGATGGGGTACGAGCAGTACTTC. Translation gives CASSPGMGYEQYF. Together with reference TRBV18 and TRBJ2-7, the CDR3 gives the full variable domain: NAGVMQNPRHLVRRRGQEARLRCSPMKGHSHVYWYRQLPEEGLKFMVYLQKENIIDESGMPKERFSAEFPKEGPSILRIQQVVRGDSAAYFCASSPGMGYEQYFGPGTRLTVT.